The 13 T cell receptor beta chains reported below all come from one sample, sequenced in a study of beta chain features in type 1 diabetes. These receptors' antigens are unknown. Points from the study as a whole: TCRB CDR3s were moderately but significantly shorter in Type 1 diabetes patients in all four CD4+ subsets.

Sequencing targeted expressed TCRB transcripts, as all isolated RNA had been reverse transcribed. Clones were read by immunoSEQ multiplex PCR, and TCRdb kept only the in-frame ones, dropping some. The sample yields around 710,000 clones, around 12% seen once. The sequencing input was naive CD4+ T cells from blood. The source is a man aged 25 to 40 with type 1 diabetes.

This chain uses TRBV11-2 with TRBJ2-3, with 8 bases fitting TRBD2. Per germline, CDR1 SGHAT and CDR2 FQNNGV. The CDR3 consists of 15 residues. With V trimmed by 3 bases and J by 5 bases, 7 bases remained unmatched. The CDR3 spells CASSFGRGARDTQYF. CDR3 DNA sequence: TGTGCCAGCAGCTTTGGGCGGGGGGCCAGAGATACGCAGTATTTT.

J is TRBJ2-1 and V is TRBV7-2; 7 bases line up with TRBD1. The germline V gene encodes CDR1 SGHTA and CDR2 FQGNSA. The length of the CDR3 is 13 residues. The V gene end was trimmed by 5 bases and the J gene end by 7 bases; junction bases not matched to a gene: 5. This CDR3 reads CASSDRVLNEQFF. CDR3 sequence (DNA): TGTGCCAGCAGCGACAGGGTTCTGAATGAGCAGTTCTTC.

The chain links TRBV7-9 to TRBJ2-3, with 7 bases that match TRBD1. Germline CDR1 SEHNR, CDR2 FQNEAQ (reference sequence). After removal of 2 bases from V and 3 bases from J, the junction contained 11 bases not matched to a gene. The CDR3 length is 17 residues. CDR3 sequence: CASSLLLSTGRTDTQYF. The CDR3 region has the DNA TGTGCCAGCAGCTTACTTCTTTCGACAGGGCGAACAGATACGCAGTATTTT. Full variable domain (rest looked up from reference TRBV7-9 and TRBJ2-3): DTGVSQNPRHKITKRGQNVTFRCDPISEHNRLYWYRQTLGQGPEFLTYFQNEAQLEKSRLLSDRFSAERPKGSFSTLEIQRTEQGDSAMYLCASSLLLSTGRTDTQYFGPGTRLTVL.

The chain uses TRBV7-3 and TRBJ2-1, with 9 bases identical to TRBD1. The V segment lost 5 bases and the J segment 5 bases; nucleotides outside the gene matches: 4. Germline CDR1 and CDR2: SGHTA and FQGTGA. The CDR3 has 14 amino acids. The CDR3 region is CASSNRQGDNEQFF. The CDR3 DNA follows: TGTGCCAGCAGCAACCGACAGGGGGACAATGAGCAGTTCTTC.

The chain uses TRBV6-5 and TRBJ2-7, with 13 positions matching TRBD2. V lost 6 bases to trimming and J lost 4 bases; unmatched junction nucleotides: 3. CDR3 length: 14 amino acids. CDR1 and CDR2 from the germline V gene are MNHEY and SVGAGI. CDR3 DNA: TGTGCCAGCAGCGGGACTAGCGGGGAGTACGAGCAGTACTTC. As protein: CASSGTSGEYEQYF.

This clone appeared a few times. V is TRBV28 and J is TRBJ2-5; D possibly uses TRBD1 or TRBD2 (5 bases each). Trimming left V 9 bases short and J 5 bases short, with 10 bases between. The V gene's germline CDR1 is MDHEN and CDR2 SYDVKM. The CDR3 is 11 amino acids. The CDR3 loop reads CASRDVETQYF. The CDR3 DNA sequence: TGTGCCAGTAGGGACGTCGAGACCCAGTACTTC.

A few counts support this clone. The chain couples TRBV14 to TRBJ2-3; 9 positions agree with TRBD2. This CDR3 spans 17 amino acids. V was clipped by 0 bases and J by 5 bases; unmatched bases: 9. Germline CDR1 reads SGHDN; CDR2 reads FVKESK. The CDR3, as DNA: TGTGCCAGCAGCCAAGATCAGCCGCTAGCGGGGAAAGATACGCAGTATTTT. This encodes CASSQDQPLAGKDTQYF.

The CDR3 sequence is CASTPGLHTDTQYF. DNA for the CDR3: TGTGCCAGCACCCCGGGACTCCACACAGATACGCAGTATTTT. The rearrangement links TRBV6-6 to TRBJ2-3; a possible D gene is TRBD2 (6 bases). The V and J ends lost 7 bases and 2 bases respectively, with 13 bases between them. The CDR3 consists of 14 residues. CDR1 MNHNY and CDR2 SVGAGI come from the germline V gene (reference sequence).

This chain connects TRBV15 to TRBJ2-5; D gene uncertain. Germline V CDR1 and CDR2: LNHNV, YYDKDF (reference sequence). V was trimmed by 0 bases and J by 2 bases, leaving 16 bases between them. This CDR3 spans 17 amino acids. The CDR3 region has the DNA TGTGCCACCAGCAGAGATTTGTCGGGTTGGAGTCAAGAGACCCAGTACTTC. Protein: CATSRDLSGWSQETQYF. Full variable domain (rest looked up from reference TRBV15 and TRBJ2-5): DAMVIQNPRYQVTQFGKPVTLSCSQTLNHNVMYWYQQKSSQAPKLLFHYYDKDFNNEADTPDNFQSRRPNTSFCFLDIRSPGLGDTAMYLCATSRDLSGWSQETQYFGPGTRLLVL.

There are a few counts of this clone. The chain is built from TRBV30 and TRBJ1-4; D is unresolved. The CDR3 spans 14 residues. V lost 0 bases, J lost 6 bases, and 11 bases lay in between. Germline values: CDR1 GTSNPN, CDR2 SVGIG (reference sequence). CDR3 sequence: CAWSVLGKHEKLFF. Written as DNA, the CDR3 is TGTGCCTGGAGTGTACTTGGGAAGCATGAAAAACTGTTTTTT.

This clone was seen a handful of times. Other nucleotide sequences from this sample produce the same CDR3. The rearrangement links TRBV29-1 to TRBJ2-5; no clear D. The V and J ends lost 6 bases and 2 bases respectively, with 4 bases between them. The CDR3 sequence is 10 residues long. CDR1 and CDR2 (germline): SQVTM, ANQGSEA. The CDR3 loop reads CSVGQETQYF. CDR3 DNA sequence: TGCAGCGTGGGGCAAGAGACCCAGTACTTC. The variable domain in full, completed from reference TRBV29-1 and TRBJ2-5, reads SAVISQKPSRDICQRGTSLTIQCQVDSQVTMMFWYRQQPGQSLTLIATANQGSEATYESGFVIDKFPISRPNLTFSTLTVSNMSPEDSSIYLCSVGQETQYFGPGTRLLVL.

The chain employs TRBV28 and TRBJ2-3, with TRBD2 matching over 9 bases. V lost 3 bases to trimming and J lost 2 bases; unmatched junction nucleotides: 12. CDR3 length: 18 amino acids. Germline CDR1 and CDR2: MDHEN and SYDVKM. The DNA of the CDR3 is TGTGCCAGCAGTTTTCCCCTCATGAGCGGGGGGATCACAGATACGCAGTATTTT. Its translation is CASSFPLMSGGITDTQYF.

This rearrangement joins TRBV19 to TRBJ1-5, with unresolved D. The V gene's germline CDR1 is LNHDA and CDR2 SQIVND (reference sequence). CDR3 length: 16 amino acids. The ends were cut back, 4 bases at V and 3 bases at J, with 16 bases in the middle. The CDR3 DNA sequence: TGTGCCAGTAGTACATTGGGAACAACTAACAATCAGCCCCAGCATTTT. This sequence encodes CASSTLGTTNNQPQHF. The full variable domain, rest sourced from reference TRBV19 and TRBJ1-5, is DGGITQSPKYLFRKEGQNVTLSCEQNLNHDAMYWYRQDPGQGLRLIYYSQIVNDFQKGDIAEGYSVSREKKESFPLTVTSAQKNPTAFYLCASSTLGTTNNQPQHFGDGTRLSIL.